This T cell receptor beta chain was profiled in a study of cytomegalovirus exposure and HLA in healthy donors. Broader study findings: It was 160 or so TCR beta chains that were listed as cytomegalovirus-associated.

The CDR3 has 16 amino acids. The germline gives CDR1 LGHNA, CDR2 YNFKEQ. Deletions cut 0 bases from V and 3 bases from J, with 12 bases between. A note on this clone: Its antigen is unidentified.

Profiling relied on immunoSEQ multiplex PCR, and the TCRdb table lists in-frame clones only, not all of them. This sample has about 180,000 clones, with 85% found just once. This TCR was sampled from a man aged 18 to 30 in good health and CMV-seropositive. This rearrangement joins TRBV4-2 to TRBJ1-5, with D tentatively TRBD1 (6 bases). Source material: PBMCs. CDR3 sequence: CASSQEGGGHNQPQHF. The CDR3 DNA is TGTGCCAGCAGCCAAGAAGGTGGGGGCCACAATCAGCCCCAGCATTTT.